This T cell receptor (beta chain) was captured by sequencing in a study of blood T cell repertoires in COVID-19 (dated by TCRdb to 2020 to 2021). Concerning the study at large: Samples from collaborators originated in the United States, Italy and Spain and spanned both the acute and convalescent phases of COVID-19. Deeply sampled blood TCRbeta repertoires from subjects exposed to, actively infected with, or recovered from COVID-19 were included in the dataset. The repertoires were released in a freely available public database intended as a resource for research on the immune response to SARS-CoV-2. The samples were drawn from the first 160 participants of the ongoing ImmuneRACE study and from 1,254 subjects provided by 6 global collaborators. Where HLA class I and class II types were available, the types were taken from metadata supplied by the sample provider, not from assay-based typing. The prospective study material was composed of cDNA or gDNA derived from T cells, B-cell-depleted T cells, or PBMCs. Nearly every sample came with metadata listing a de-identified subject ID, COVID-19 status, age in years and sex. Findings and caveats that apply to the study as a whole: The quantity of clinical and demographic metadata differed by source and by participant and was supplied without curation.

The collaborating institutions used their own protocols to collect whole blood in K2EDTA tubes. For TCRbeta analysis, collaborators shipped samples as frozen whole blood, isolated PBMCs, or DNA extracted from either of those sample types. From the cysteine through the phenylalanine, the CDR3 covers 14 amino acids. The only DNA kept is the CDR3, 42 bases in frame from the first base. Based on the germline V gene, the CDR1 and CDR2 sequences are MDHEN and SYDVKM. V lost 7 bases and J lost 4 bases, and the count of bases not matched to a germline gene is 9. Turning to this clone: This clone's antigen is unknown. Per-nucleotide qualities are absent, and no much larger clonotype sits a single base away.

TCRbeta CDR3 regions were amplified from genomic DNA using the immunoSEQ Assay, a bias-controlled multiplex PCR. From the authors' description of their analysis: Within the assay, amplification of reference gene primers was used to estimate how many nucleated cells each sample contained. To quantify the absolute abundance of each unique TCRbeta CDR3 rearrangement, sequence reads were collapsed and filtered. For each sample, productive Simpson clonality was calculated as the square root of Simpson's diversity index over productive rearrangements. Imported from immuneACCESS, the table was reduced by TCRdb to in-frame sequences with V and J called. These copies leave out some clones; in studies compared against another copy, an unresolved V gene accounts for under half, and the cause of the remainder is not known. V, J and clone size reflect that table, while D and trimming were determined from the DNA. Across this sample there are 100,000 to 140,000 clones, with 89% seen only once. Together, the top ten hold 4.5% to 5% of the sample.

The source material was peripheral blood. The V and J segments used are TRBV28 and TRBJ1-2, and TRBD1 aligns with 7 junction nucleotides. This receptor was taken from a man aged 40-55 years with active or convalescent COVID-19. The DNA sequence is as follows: TGTGCCAGCAAATGGGGACAGTATGGCTATGGCTACACCTTC. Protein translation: CASKWGQYGYGYTF.